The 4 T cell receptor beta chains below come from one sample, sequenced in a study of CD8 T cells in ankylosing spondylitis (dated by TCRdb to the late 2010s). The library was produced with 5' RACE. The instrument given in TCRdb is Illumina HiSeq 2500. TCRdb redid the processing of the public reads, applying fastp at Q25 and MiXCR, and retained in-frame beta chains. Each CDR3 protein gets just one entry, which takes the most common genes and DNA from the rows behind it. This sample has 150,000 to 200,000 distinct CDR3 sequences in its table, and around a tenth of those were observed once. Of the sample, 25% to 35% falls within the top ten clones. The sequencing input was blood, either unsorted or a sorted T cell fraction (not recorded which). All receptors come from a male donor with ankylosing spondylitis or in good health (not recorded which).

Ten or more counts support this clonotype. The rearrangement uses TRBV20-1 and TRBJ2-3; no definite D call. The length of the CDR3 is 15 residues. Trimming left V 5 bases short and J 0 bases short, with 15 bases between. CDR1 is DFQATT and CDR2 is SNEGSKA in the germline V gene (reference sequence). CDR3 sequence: CSAHEIYSSTDTQYF. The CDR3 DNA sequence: TGCAGTGCTCATGAGATATATTCTAGCACAGATACGCAGTATTTT.

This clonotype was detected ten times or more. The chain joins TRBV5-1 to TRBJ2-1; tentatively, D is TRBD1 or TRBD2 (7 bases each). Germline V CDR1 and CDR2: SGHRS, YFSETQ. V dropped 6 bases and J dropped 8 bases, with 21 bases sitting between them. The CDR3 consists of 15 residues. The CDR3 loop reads CASTHEPGGVDEQFF. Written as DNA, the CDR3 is TGCGCCAGCACCCACGAACCAGGGGGGGTCGATGAGCAGTTCTTC.

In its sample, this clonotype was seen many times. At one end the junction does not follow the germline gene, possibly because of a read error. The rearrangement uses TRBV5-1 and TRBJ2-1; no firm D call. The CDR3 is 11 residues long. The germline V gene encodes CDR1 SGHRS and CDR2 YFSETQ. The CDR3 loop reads CASSSYNEQFF. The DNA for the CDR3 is TGTGCCAGCAGTTCTTACAATGAGCAGTTCTTC.

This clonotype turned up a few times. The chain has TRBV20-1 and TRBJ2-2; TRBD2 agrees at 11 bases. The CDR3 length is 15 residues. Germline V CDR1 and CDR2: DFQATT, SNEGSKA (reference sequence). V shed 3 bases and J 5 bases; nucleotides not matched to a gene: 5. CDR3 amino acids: CSASVAGGPTGELFF. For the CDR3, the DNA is TGCAGTGCTAGTGTAGCGGGAGGGCCGACCGGGGAGCTGTTTTTT.